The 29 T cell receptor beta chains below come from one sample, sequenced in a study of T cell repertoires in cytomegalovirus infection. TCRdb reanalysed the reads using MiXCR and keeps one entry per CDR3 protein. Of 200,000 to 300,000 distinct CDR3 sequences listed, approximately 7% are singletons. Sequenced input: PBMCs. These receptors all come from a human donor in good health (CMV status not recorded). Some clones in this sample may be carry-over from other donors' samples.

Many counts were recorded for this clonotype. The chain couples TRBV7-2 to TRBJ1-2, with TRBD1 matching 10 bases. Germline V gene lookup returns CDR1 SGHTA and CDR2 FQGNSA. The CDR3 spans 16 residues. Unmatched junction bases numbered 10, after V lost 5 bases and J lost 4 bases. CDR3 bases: TGTGCCAGCAGCCCTACGACAGGGGGCACGCCCTATGGCTACACCTTC. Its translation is CASSPTTGGTPYGYTF.

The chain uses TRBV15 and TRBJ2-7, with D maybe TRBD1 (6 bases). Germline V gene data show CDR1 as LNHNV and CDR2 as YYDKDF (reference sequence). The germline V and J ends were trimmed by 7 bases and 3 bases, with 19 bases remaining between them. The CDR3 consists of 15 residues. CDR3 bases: TGTGCCACCAACTCACCAGGGGAGAAACTCTACGAGCAGTACTTC. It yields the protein CATNSPGEKLYEQYF.

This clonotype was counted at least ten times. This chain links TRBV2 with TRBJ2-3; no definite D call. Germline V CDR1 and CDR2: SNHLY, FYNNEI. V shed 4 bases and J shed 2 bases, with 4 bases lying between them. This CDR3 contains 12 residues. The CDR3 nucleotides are TGTGCCAGCAGTGTCGACACAGATACGCAGTATTTT. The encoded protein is CASSVDTDTQYF. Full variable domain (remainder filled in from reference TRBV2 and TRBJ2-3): EPEVTQTPSHQVTQMGQEVILRCVPISNHLYFYWYRQILGQKVEFLVSFYNNEISEKSEIFDDQFSVERPDGSNFTLKIRSTKLEDSAMYFCASSVDTDTQYFGPGTRLTVL.

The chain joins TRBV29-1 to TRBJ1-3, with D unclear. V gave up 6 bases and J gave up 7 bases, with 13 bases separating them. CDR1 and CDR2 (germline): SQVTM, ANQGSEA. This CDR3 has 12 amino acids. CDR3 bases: TGCAGCGTAAACGACCAGGCCAACACCATATATTTT. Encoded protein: CSVNDQANTIYF.

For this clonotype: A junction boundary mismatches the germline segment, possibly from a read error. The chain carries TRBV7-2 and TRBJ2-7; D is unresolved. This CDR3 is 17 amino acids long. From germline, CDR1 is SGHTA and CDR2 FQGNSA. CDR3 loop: CASSSQRTRLTHYKQYF. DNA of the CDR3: TGTGCCAGCAGCTCCCAGCGCACACGGTTAACACACTACAAGCAGTACTTC. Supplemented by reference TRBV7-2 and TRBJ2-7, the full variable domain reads GAGVSQSPSNKVTEKGKDVELRCDPISGHTALYWYRQSLGQGLEFLIYFQGNSAPDKSGLPSDRFSAERTGGSVSTLTIQRTQQEDSAVYLCASSSQRTRLTHYKQYFGPGTRLTVT.

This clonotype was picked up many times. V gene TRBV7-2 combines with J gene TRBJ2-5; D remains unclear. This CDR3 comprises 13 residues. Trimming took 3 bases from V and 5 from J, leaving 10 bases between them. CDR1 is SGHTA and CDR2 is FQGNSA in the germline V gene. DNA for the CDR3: TGTGCCAGCAGCTTCGACACTGGGGAGACCCAGTACTTC. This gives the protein CASSFDTGETQYF.

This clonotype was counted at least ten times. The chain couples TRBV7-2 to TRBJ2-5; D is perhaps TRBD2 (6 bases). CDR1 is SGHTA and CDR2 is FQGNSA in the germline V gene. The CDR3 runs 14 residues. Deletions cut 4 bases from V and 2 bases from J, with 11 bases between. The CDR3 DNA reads TGTGCCAGCAGCTCAACGGGGGTACAAGAGACCCAGTACTTC. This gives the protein CASSSTGVQETQYF.

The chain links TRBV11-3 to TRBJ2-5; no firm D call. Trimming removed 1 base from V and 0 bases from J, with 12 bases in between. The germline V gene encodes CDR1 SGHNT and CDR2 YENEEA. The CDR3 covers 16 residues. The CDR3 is CASSLGAESYQETQYF. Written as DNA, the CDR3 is TGTGCCAGCAGCTTAGGGGCAGAATCGTACCAAGAGACCCAGTACTTC.

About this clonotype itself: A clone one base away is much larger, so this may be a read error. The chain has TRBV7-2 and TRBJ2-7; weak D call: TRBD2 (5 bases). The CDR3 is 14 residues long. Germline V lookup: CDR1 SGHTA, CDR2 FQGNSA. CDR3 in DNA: TGTGCCAACAGCTCGAGAAGCGGCAGCTGGGAGCAGTACTTC. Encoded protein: CANSSRSGSWEQYF.

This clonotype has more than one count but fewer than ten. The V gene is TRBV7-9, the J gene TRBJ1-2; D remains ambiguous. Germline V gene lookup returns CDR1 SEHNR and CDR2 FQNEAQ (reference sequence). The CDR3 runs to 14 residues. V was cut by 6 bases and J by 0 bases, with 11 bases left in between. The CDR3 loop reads CASSSGLSNYGYTF. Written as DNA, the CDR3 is TGTGCCAGCAGTTCTGGACTATCTAACTATGGCTACACCTTC.

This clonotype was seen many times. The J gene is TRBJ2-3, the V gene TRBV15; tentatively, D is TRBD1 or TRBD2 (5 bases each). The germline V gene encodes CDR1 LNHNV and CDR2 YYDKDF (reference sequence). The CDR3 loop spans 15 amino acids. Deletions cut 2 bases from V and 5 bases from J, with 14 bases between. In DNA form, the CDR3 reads TGTGCCACCAGCAGACGCCGGGACGGACTAGATACGCAGTATTTT. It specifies CATSRRRDGLDTQYF. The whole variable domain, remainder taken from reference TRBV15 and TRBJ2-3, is DAMVIQNPRYQVTQFGKPVTLSCSQTLNHNVMYWYQQKSSQAPKLLFHYYDKDFNNEADTPDNFQSRRPNTSFCFLDIRSPGLGDTAMYLCATSRRRDGLDTQYFGPGTRLTVL.

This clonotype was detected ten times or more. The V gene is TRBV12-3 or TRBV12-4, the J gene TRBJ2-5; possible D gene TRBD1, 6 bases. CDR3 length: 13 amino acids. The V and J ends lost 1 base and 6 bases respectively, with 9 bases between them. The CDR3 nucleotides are TGTGCCAGCAGTTTAGGGGACAAACAGACCCAGTACTTC. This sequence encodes CASSLGDKQTQYF.

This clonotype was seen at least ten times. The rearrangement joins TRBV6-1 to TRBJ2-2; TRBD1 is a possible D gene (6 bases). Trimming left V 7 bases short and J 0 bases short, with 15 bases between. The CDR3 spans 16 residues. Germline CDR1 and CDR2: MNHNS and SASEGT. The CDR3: CASITKDRPNTGELFF. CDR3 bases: TGTGCCAGCATTACCAAGGACAGACCGAACACCGGGGAGCTGTTTTTT.

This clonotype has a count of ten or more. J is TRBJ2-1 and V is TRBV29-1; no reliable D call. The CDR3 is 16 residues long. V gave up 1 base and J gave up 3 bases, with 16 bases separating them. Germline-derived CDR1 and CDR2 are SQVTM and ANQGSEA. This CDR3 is CSVEAPARKSYNEQFF. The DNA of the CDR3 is TGCAGCGTTGAAGCCCCGGCGCGTAAAAGCTACAATGAGCAGTTCTTC.

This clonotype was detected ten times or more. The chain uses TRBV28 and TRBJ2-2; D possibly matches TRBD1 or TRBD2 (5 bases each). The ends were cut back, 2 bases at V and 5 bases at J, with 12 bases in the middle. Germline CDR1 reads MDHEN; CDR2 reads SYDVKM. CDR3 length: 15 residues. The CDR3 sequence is CASSLVGGVTGELFF. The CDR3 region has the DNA TGTGCCAGCAGTTTAGTTGGGGGTGTGACCGGGGAGCTGTTTTTT.

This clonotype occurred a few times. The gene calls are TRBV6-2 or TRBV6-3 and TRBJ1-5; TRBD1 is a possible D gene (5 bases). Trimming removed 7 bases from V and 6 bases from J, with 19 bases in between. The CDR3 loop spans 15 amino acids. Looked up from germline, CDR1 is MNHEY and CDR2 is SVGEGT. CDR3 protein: CASTETLTESQPQHF. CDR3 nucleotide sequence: TGTGCCAGCACCGAGACATTGACAGAAAGTCAGCCCCAGCATTTT.

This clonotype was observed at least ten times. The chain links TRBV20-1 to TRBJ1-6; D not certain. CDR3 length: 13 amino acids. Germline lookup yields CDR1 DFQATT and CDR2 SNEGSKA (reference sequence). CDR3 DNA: TGCAGCGTCCGAAGAGATTATAATTCACCCCTCCACTTT. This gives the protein CSVRRDYNSPLHF.

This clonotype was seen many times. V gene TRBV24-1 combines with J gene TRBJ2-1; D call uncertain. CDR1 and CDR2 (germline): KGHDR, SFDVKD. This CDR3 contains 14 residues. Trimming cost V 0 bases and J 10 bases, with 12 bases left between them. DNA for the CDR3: TGTGCCACCAGTGATTTGGAGGAACACGCAGAGCAGTTCTTC. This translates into CATSDLEEHAEQFF.

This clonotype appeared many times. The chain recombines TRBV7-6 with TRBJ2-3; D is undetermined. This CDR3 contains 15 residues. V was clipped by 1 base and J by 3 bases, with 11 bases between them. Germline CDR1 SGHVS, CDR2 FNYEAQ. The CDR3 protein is CASSLGFHATDTQYF. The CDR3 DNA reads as TGTGCCAGCAGCTTAGGTTTCCACGCGACAGATACGCAGTATTTT.

Here the CDR3 reads CASSLSGQPVKQYF. The CDR3, as DNA: TGTGCCAGCAGTTTATCGGGACAGCCCGTAAAGCAGTACTTC. The chain joins TRBV12-3 or TRBV12-4 to TRBJ2-7; 7 positions match TRBD1. This CDR3 region has 14 residues. J lost 8 bases, V lost 2 bases, and 9 bases had no gene match.

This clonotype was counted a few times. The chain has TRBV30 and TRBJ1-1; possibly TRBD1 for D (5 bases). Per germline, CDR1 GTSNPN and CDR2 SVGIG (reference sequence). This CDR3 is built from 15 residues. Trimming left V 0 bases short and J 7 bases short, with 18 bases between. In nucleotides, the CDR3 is TGTGCCTGGAGTGTAGGGACCTTCCCGGAGGGTGAAGCTTTCTTT. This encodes CAWSVGTFPEGEAFF.

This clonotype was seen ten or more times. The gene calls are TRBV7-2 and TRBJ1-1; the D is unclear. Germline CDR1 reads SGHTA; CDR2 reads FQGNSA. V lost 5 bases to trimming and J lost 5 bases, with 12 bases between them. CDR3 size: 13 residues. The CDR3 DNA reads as TGTGCCAGCAGCAAGAGTTCGGAGACTGAAGCTTTCTTT. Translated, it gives CASSKSSETEAFF.

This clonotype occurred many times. CDR3 coding DNA: TGTGCCAGCAGCTTAGCGCCGGCAGGGGGATACACTGAAGCTTTCTTT. It codes for CASSLAPAGGYTEAFF. This chain links TRBV7-8 with TRBJ1-1; the match to TRBD1 covers 7 bases. Per germline, CDR1 SGHVS and CDR2 FQNEAQ. CDR3 length: 16 amino acids. The ends lost 0 bases at V and 3 bases at J; junction bases unmatched: 7.

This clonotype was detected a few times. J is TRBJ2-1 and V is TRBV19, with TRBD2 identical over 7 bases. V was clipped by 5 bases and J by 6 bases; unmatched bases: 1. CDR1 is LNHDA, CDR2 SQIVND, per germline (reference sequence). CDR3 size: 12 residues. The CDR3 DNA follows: TGTGCCAGTAGTGCGGGGGTCAATGAGCAGTTCTTC. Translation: CASSAGVNEQFF.

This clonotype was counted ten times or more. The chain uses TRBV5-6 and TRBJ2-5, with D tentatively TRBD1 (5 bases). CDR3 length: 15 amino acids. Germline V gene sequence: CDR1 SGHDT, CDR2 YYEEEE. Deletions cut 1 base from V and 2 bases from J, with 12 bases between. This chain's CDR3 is CASSLLGVRQETQYF. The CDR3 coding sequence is TGTGCCAGCAGCTTGCTAGGGGTGCGGCAAGAGACCCAGTACTTC.

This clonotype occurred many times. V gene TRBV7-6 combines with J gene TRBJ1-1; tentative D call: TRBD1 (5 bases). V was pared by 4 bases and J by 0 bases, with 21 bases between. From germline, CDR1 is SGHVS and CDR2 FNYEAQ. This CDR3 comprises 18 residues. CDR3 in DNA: TGTGCCAGCAGCTCGGAATTTCGGGACGGAAGAATGAACACTGAAGCTTTCTTT. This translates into CASSSEFRDGRMNTEAFF.

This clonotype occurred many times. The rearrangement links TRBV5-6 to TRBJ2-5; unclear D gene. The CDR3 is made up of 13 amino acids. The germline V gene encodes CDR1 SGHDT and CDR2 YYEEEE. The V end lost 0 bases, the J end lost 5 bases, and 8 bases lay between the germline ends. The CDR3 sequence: CASSLDRRETQYF. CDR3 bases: TGTGCCAGCAGCTTGGACCGTCGGGAGACCCAGTACTTC. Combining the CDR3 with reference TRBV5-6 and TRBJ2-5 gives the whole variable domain DAGVTQSPTHLIKTRGQQVTLRCSPKSGHDTVSWYQQALGQGPQFIFQYYEEEERQRGNFPDRFSGHQFPNYSSELNVNALLLGDSALYLCASSLDRRETQYFGPGTRLLVL.

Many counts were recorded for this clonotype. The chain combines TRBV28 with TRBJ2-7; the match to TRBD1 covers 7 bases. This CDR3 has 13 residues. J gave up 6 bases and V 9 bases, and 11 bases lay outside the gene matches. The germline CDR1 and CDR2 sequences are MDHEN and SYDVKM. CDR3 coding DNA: TGTGCCAGTCACCGGACAGGCCGTGGCGAGCAGTACTTC. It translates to CASHRTGRGEQYF.

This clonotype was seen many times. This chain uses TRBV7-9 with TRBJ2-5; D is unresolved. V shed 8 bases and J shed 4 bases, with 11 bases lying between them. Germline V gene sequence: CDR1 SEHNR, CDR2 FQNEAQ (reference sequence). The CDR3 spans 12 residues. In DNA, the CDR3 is TGTGCCAGCCAAGGGTTTGGAGAGACCCAGTACTTC. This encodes CASQGFGETQYF.